These 15 T cell receptor beta chains share one sample of origin, sequenced in a study of blood T cell repertoires in COVID-19. Assay: immunoSEQ multiplex PCR; the TCRdb copy retains only in-frame clones and omits some. The sample includes around 270,000 clones, 80% to 90% of them seen just once. Sequenced: PBMCs or T cells enriched from blood (not recorded which). The source is a middle-aged woman who had been exposed to COVID-19.

This clone was seen at least ten times. The chain has TRBV4-1 and TRBJ1-4, with D maybe TRBD1 (6 bases). The V and J ends lost 3 bases and 8 bases respectively, with 13 bases between them. There are 14 residues in the CDR3. From germline, CDR1 is MGHRA and CDR2 YSYEKL. The CDR3 loop reads CASSQGRGEEKLFF. The CDR3 DNA follows: TGCGCCAGCAGCCAGGGCAGGGGCGAAGAAAAACTGTTTTTT.

This chain connects TRBV6-5 to TRBJ1-2; 8 bases fit TRBD1. Trimming took 2 bases from V and 8 from J; bases not matched to a gene: 10. This CDR3 is built from 15 residues. Germline V gene data show CDR1 as MNHEY and CDR2 as SVGAGI. In DNA, the CDR3 is TGTGCCAGCAGTTACGCCGGACAGGGATTCCGCGGCTACACCTTC. This encodes CASSYAGQGFRGYTF.

This clone was observed once. The chain carries TRBV12-5 and TRBJ1-1; a weak D match, TRBD1 (5 bases). CDR1 is LGHNT and CDR2 is FRNRAP in the germline V gene. The CDR3 length is 16 residues. Trimming left V 0 bases short and J 4 bases short, with 15 bases between. CDR3 loop: CASGLVVGGGSTEAFF. In DNA form, the CDR3 reads TGTGCTAGTGGTTTGGTAGTTGGGGGGGGGAGCACTGAAGCTTTCTTT.

The chain employs TRBV19 and TRBJ2-3, with unresolved D. The germline CDR1 and CDR2 sequences are LNHDA and SQIVND (reference sequence). The length of the CDR3 is 13 residues. Trimming removed 6 bases at V and 0 bases at J, with 7 bases between. The CDR3 is CASRQRSTDTQYF. The CDR3 DNA follows: TGTGCCAGTAGGCAGCGTAGCACAGATACGCAGTATTTT.

The chain combines TRBV30 with TRBJ1-4; TRBD1 is a possible D gene (6 bases). The CDR3 runs 14 residues. The V gene lost 0 bases and the J gene lost 5 bases, with 10 bases spanning the gap. Germline-derived CDR1 and CDR2 are GTSNPN and SVGIG (reference sequence). CDR3 loop: CAWSVLTGNEKLFF. CDR3 sequence (DNA): TGTGCCTGGAGTGTACTAACAGGGAATGAAAAACTGTTTTTT.

J is TRBJ2-3 and V is TRBV9; maybe TRBD1 (6 bases). Germline CDR1 reads SGDLS; CDR2 reads YYNGEE. CDR3 length: 16 amino acids. Trimming pared 0 bases from V and 1 base from J, leaving 12 bases between. CDR3 region: CASSVAGAPGTDTQYF. For the CDR3, the DNA is TGTGCCAGCAGCGTAGCAGGGGCCCCAGGCACAGATACGCAGTATTTT.

The rearrangement uses TRBV7-9 and TRBJ1-2, with D perhaps matching TRBD1 (5 bases). The CDR3 is 15 amino acids. Germline lookup yields CDR1 SEHNR and CDR2 FQNEAQ (reference sequence). Trimming cost V 5 bases and J 7 bases, with 20 bases left between them. CDR3 protein: CASSPLPQGVRGYTF. CDR3 coding DNA: TGTGCCAGCAGCCCATTACCTCAGGGCGTTCGTGGCTACACCTTC.

This sequence joins TRBV5-3 and TRBJ1-4; D not resolved. TRBV5-3 is an open reading frame whose function is uncertain. Deletions cut 5 bases from V and 11 bases from J, with 10 bases between. The CDR3 contains 11 residues. In DNA form, the CDR3 reads TGTGCCAGAAGAAAATCCGTCAAACTGTTTTTT. Its translation: CARRKSVKLFF.

This sequence joins TRBV6-6 and TRBJ2-3, with 8 bases fitting TRBD1. This CDR3 region has 13 residues. Losses at the gene ends were 10 bases for V and 4 bases for J; bases not matched to a gene: 7. Per germline, CDR1 MNHNY and CDR2 SVGAGI (reference sequence). CDR3 protein: CAIGQGISDTQYF. In nucleotides, the CDR3 is TGTGCCATCGGACAGGGCATCTCAGATACGCAGTATTTT.

This chain links TRBV28 with TRBJ2-7; possibly TRBD2 for D (5 bases). This CDR3 contains 15 residues. Per the germline V gene, CDR1 is MDHEN and CDR2 is SYDVKM. V dropped 1 base and J dropped 8 bases, with 18 bases sitting between them. The CDR3 nucleotides are TGTGCCAGCAGTTTATCACGAGGGTTTCAATACAAGCAGTACTTC. It encodes CASSLSRGFQYKQYF.

V gene TRBV6-2 or TRBV6-3 combines with J gene TRBJ2-5, with 8 bases aligning to TRBD2. J gave up 3 bases and V 5 bases, and 5 bases lay outside the gene matches. Germline-derived CDR1 and CDR2 are MNHEY and SVGEGT. The CDR3 runs to 14 residues. This CDR3 is CASSKLAVEETQYF. In nucleotides, the CDR3 is TGTGCCAGCAGTAAACTAGCGGTCGAAGAGACCCAGTACTTC.

The chain carries TRBV13 and TRBJ2-4; a possible D gene is TRBD2 (6 bases). Germline V gene sequence: CDR1 PRHDT, CDR2 FYEKMQ (reference sequence). CDR3 length: 14 residues. The V end lost 0 bases, the J end lost 7 bases, and 10 bases lay between the germline ends. CDR3 sequence: CASSLGVEGNIQYF. In nucleotides, the CDR3 is TGTGCCAGCAGCTTAGGGGTGGAGGGTAACATTCAGTACTTC.

This rearrangement joins TRBV11-3 to TRBJ2-5; possible D gene TRBD2, 6 bases. V lost 5 bases, J lost 0 bases, and 13 bases lay in between. CDR1 is SGHNT and CDR2 is YENEEA in the germline V gene. This CDR3 has 15 amino acids. The CDR3: CASSLPRGYQETQYF. In nucleotides, the CDR3 is TGTGCCAGCAGCCTCCCCCGGGGGTACCAAGAGACCCAGTACTTC. Together with reference TRBV11-3 and TRBJ2-5, the CDR3 gives the full variable domain: EAGVVQSPRYKIIEKKQPVAFWCNPISGHNTLYWYLQNLGQGPELLIRYENEEAVDDSQLPKDRFSAERLKGVDSTLKIQPAELGDSAVYLCASSLPRGYQETQYFGPGTRLLVL.

V and J are TRBV7-2 and TRBJ2-7, with 10 bases matching TRBD2. The germline gives CDR1 SGHTA, CDR2 FQGNSA. The trim removed 5 bases at V and 6 bases at J, leaving 10 bases unmatched. CDR3 length equals 15 residues. This CDR3 is CASSPPGLAICEQYV. CDR3 sequence (DNA): TGTGCCAGCAGCCCCCCGGGACTAGCGATTTGCGAGCAGTACGTC.

This clone was recorded only once. The chain employs TRBV10-3 and TRBJ1-2, with TRBD1 matching 7 bases. The ends lost 5 bases at V and 8 bases at J; junction bases unmatched: 11. The CDR3 runs to 14 residues. Germline lookup yields CDR1 ENHRY and CDR2 SYGVKD. CDR3 bases: TGTGCCATCAGTAAAAAGGGACAGTCACTAGGCTACACCTTC. The encoded protein is CAISKKGQSLGYTF.